Presented here are 16 T cell receptor beta chains from one specimen sequenced in a study of T cell clusters in autoimmune cytopenias. TRB was amplified from approximately 250 ng of peripheral blood genomic DNA per sample. One tube held mixed TRB-A and TRB-B primer pools for touch-down PCR. TCRdb re-called the multiplex PCR reads; every CDR3 protein appears as one record, without DNA. The sample totals about 2,000 distinct CDR3 sequences. The material sequenced was peripheral blood. These receptor sequences come from a human donor with an autoimmune cytopenia or autoimmune hepatitis (not recorded which).

The V and J genes are TRBV28 and TRBJ1-1; the TCRdb call, TRBD1, lacks DNA for checking. This CDR3 is built from 14 residues. CDR1 and CDR2 from the germline V gene are MDHEN and SYDVKM. The CDR3 region is CASSLRPGHTEAFF. Full variable domain (missing parts from reference TRBV28 and TRBJ1-1): DVKVTQSSRYLVKRTGEKVFLECVQDMDHENMFWYRQDPGLGLRLIYFSYDVKMKEKGDIPEGYSVSREKKERFSLILESASTNQTSMYLCASSLRPGHTEAFFGQGTRLTVV.

Frequency places this clonotype as medium-sized (0.01 to 0.1%). CDR3 in amino acids: CASSLEGTQETQYF. The gene calls are TRBV13 and TRBJ2-5. CDR3 size: 14 residues. Looked up from germline, CDR1 is PRHDT and CDR2 is FYEKMQ (reference sequence).

This clonotype is classed as medium-sized (0.01 to 0.1%) by frequency. CDR3 sequence: CATSRDRSNLPRGVHF. The chain uses TRBV15 and TRBJ1-6; the TCRdb D gene call, TRBD1, has no DNA to confirm it. CDR3 length: 16 amino acids. CDR1 and CDR2 from the germline V gene are LNHNV and YYDKDF (reference sequence).

Measured by frequency, this clonotype is large (0.1 to 1%). The gene calls are TRBV6-5 and TRBJ2-3. CDR3 length equals 11 residues. CDR1 and CDR2 from the germline V gene are MNHEY and SVGAGI. CDR3 residues: CASSSTDTQYF.

V usage is TRBV7-3 and J usage is TRBJ2-6. The CDR3 totals 17 residues. Germline V gene sequence: CDR1 SGHTA, CDR2 FQGTGA. The CDR3 loop reads CASSLMGSSSGANVLTF.

This clonotype is large by frequency. The V call is TRBV19, the J call TRBJ2-6; TCRdb indicates TRBD2, and absent DNA this call remains unverified. The CDR3 runs to 18 residues. Germline CDR1 LNHDA, CDR2 SQIVND (reference sequence). The CDR3: CASKIGGTAASGANVLTF.

Its frequency marks this clonotype as medium-sized. The J gene is TRBJ2-7, the V gene TRBV6-2 or TRBV6-3; TCRdb designates TRBD1, a call that cannot be tested without DNA. This CDR3 is built from 17 residues. In germline, CDR1 is MNHEY, CDR2 SVGEGT. The CDR3 loop reads CASSYGGQGRSSYEQYF.

V gene TRBV20-1 combines with J gene TRBJ1-1. CDR3 length: 15 amino acids. In germline, CDR1 is DFQATT, CDR2 SNEGSKA (reference sequence). The CDR3 loop reads CSARDRRTPRVVAFF.

This clonotype is deemed large by its frequency. The rearrangement links TRBV7-6 to TRBJ2-7; there is no DNA to check the TCRdb D call of TRBD1. Germline-derived CDR1 and CDR2 are SGHVS and FNYEAQ. The CDR3 length is 15 residues. CDR3 sequence reads: CASRPRQGSSYEQYF.

By frequency, this clonotype registers medium-sized. V and J are TRBV11-2 and TRBJ1-1; TCRdb's D gene call, TRBD1, goes unchecked for lack of DNA. Germline CDR1 is SGHAT and CDR2 is FQNNGV. This CDR3 comprises 13 residues. This CDR3 is CASSLGTYTEAFF.

This clonotype counts as medium-sized by frequency. The CDR3 sequence: CASSRQGAGTGELFF. The chain has TRBV10-2 and TRBJ2-2; no DNA is available, so the TRBD1 call from TCRdb remains unchecked. Per the germline V gene, CDR1 is WSHSY and CDR2 is SAAADI. The CDR3 is 15 amino acids.

The genes are TRBV2 and TRBJ2-2; TCRdb calls TRBD2, which cannot be checked without DNA. Germline V gene sequence: CDR1 SNHLY, CDR2 FYNNEI. This CDR3 comprises 17 residues. CDR3 amino acids: CASSEGLLAGSTGELFF.

Frequency places this clonotype as medium-sized (0.01 to 0.1%). The chain recombines TRBV12-3 or TRBV12-4 with TRBJ2-7; no DNA is available, so the TRBD1 call from TCRdb remains unchecked. The CDR3 spans 11 residues. The CDR3: CASSGADEQYF.

Frequency places this clonotype as medium-sized. This chain uses TRBV5-5 with TRBJ1-2; TCRdb proposes TRBD1, but this gene call is untestable without DNA. The germline gives CDR1 SGHKS, CDR2 YYEKEE (reference sequence). The CDR3 is 15 amino acids. CDR3 residues: CASSPGGSANYGYTF.

This clonotype is called medium-sized based on its frequency. The chain couples TRBV19 to TRBJ1-5; the D gene TCRdb calls, TRBD1, cannot be checked with no DNA. CDR1 LNHDA and CDR2 SQIVND come from the germline V gene (reference sequence). The CDR3 extends over 17 amino acids. The CDR3 sequence is CASSSKLRRGSNQPQHF.

This clonotype is classed as medium-sized (0.01 to 0.1%) by frequency. This sequence joins TRBV5-5 and TRBJ2-1; without DNA, the TCRdb call of TRBD2 cannot be checked. The length of the CDR3 is 21 residues. Germline CDR1 is SGHKS and CDR2 is YYEKEE (reference sequence). CDR3 sequence: CASSRLQRLAGAPGSYNEQFF.